This T cell receptor beta chain was found in a study of shared clonotypes between healthy human individuals. The CDR3 length is 19 residues. The ends were cut back, 1 base at V and 3 bases at J, with 24 bases in the middle. Germline lookup yields CDR1 MNHNS and CDR2 SASEGT. Assay used: immunoSEQ multiplex PCR; TCRdb lists only in-frame clones, some missing. The sample shows under 2.5 million clones, about 90% of them seen only once. The rearrangement joins TRBV6-1 to TRBJ1-1, with unresolved D. The material sequenced was naive CD4+ T cells from PBMCs. The sample's subset: CD45RA+ positively selected. This receptor was taken from a man younger than 30 in good health. Some clones in this sample may be carry-over from other donors' samples. The CDR3 DNA reads as TGTGCCAGCAGTGAAGAAAGGGTGTGGGCCCATTCTGGGGACACTGAAGCTTTCTTT. It yields the protein CASSEERVWAHSGDTEAFF.